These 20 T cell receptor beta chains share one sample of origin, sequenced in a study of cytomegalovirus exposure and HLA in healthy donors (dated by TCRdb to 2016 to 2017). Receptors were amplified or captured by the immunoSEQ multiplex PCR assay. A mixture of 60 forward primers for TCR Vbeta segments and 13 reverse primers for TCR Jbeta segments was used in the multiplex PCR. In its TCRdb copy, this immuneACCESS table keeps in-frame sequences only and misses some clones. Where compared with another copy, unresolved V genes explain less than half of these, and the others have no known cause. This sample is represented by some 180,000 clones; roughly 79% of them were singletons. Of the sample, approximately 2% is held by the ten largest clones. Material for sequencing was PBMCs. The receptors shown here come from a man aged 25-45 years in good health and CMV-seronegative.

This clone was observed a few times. CDR3 in DNA: TGTGCCACCAGCAGAGATGCGGGGAGCGAAGCTTTCTTT. Translated: CATSRDAGSEAFF. V is TRBV15 and J is TRBJ1-1, with D hard to call. With 0 bases removed from V and 8 bases from J, the gap between germline ends came to 10 bases. The CDR3 is 13 amino acids. Germline V gives CDR1 LNHNV, CDR2 YYDKDF (reference sequence). Together with reference TRBV15 and TRBJ1-1, the CDR3 gives the full variable domain: DAMVIQNPRYQVTQFGKPVTLSCSQTLNHNVMYWYQQKSSQAPKLLFHYYDKDFNNEADTPDNFQSRRPNTSFCFLDIRSPGLGDTAMYLCATSRDAGSEAFFGQGTRLTVV.

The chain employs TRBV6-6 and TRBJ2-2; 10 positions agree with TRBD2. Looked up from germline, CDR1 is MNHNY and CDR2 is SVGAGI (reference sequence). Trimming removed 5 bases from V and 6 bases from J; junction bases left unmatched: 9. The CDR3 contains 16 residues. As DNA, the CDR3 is TGTGCCAGCAGTAAGAGCGGGAGGGCGTTCGCCGGGGAGCTGTTTTTT. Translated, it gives CASSKSGRAFAGELFF.

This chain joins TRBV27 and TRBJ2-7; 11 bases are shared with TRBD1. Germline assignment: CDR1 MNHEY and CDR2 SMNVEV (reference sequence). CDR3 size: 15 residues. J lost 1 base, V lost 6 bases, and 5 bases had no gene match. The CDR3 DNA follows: TGTGCCAGCAGCTGGACAGGGGGCGCGTCCTACGAGCAGTACTTC. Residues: CASSWTGGASYEQYF.

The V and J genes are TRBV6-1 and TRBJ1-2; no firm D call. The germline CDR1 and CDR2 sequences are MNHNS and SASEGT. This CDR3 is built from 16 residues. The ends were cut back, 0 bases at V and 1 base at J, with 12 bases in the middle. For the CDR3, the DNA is TGTGCCAGCAGTGAAGCCGGTACGGGATTTAACTATGGCTACACCTTC. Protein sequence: CASSEAGTGFNYGYTF.

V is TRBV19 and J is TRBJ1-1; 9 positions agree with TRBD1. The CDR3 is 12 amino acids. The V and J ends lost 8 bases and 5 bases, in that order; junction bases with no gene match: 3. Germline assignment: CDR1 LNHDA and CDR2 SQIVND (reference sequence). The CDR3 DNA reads TGTGCCAGTGGACAGGGGAGAACTGAAGCTTTCTTT. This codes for CASGQGRTEAFF.

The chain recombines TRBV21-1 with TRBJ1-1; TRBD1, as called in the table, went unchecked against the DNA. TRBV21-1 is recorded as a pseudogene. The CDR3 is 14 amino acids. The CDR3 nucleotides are TGTGCCAGCAGCAAAGACAGGGTGAACACTGAAGCTTTCTTT. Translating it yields CASSKDRVNTEAFF.

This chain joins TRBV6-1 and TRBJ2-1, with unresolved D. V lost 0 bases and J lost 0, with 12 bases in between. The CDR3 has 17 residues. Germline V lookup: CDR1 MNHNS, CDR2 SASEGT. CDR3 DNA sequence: TGTGCCAGCAGTGAAGCACCCCTGTCGAGCTCCTACAATGAGCAGTTCTTC. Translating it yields CASSEAPLSSSYNEQFF.

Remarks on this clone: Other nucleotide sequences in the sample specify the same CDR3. This chain's CDR3 is CASSRGEKLFF. CDR3 DNA sequence: TGTGCCAGCAGTCGGGGTGAAAAACTGTTTTTT. The rearrangement links TRBV2 to TRBJ1-4; D is unresolved. CDR1 is SNHLY and CDR2 is FYNNEI in the germline V gene. The V and J ends lost 5 bases and 7 bases respectively, with 5 bases between them. The CDR3 is 11 amino acids.

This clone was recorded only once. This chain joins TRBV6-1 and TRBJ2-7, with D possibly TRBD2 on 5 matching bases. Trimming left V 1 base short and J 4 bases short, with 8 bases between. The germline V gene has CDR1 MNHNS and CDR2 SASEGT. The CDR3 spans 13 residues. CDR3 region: CASSEGGRYEQYF. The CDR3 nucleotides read TGTGCCAGCAGTGAAGGAGGGCGGTACGAGCAGTACTTC.

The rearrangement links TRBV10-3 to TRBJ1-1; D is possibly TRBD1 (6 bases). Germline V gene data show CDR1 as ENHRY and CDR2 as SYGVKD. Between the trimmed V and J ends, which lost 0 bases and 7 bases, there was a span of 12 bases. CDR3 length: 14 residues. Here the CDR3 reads CAISESPGEGEAFF. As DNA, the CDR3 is TGTGCCATCAGTGAGTCCCCAGGGGAGGGTGAAGCTTTCTTT.

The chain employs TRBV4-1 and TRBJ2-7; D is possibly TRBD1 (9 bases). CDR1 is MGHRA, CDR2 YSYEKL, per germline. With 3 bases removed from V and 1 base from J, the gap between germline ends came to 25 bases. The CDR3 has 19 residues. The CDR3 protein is CASSHTTGGKRERSYEQYF. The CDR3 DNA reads TGCGCCAGCAGCCACACGACAGGGGGGAAGCGGGAGAGATCCTACGAGCAGTACTTC.

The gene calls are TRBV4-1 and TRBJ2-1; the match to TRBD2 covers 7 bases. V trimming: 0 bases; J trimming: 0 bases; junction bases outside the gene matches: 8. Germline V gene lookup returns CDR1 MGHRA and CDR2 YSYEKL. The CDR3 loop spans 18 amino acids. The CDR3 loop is CASSQELARSVSYNEQFF. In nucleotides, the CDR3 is TGCGCCAGCAGCCAAGAACTAGCGCGCAGCGTCTCCTACAATGAGCAGTTCTTC.

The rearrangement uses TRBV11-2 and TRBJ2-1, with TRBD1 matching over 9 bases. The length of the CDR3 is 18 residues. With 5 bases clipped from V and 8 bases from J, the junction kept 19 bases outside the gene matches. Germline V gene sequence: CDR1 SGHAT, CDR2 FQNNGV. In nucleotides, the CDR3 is TGTGCCAGCAGCCCCAGAGGGAAGGGACAGGGTATATTCTATGAGCAGTTCTTC. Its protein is CASSPRGKGQGIFYEQFF.

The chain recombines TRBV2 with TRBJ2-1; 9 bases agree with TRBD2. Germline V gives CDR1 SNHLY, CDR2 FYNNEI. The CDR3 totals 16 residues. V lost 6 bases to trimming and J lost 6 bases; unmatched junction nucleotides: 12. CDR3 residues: CASSPAGGRAANEQFF. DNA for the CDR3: TGTGCCAGCAGCCCCGCCGGCGGGAGGGCCGCCAATGAGCAGTTCTTC.

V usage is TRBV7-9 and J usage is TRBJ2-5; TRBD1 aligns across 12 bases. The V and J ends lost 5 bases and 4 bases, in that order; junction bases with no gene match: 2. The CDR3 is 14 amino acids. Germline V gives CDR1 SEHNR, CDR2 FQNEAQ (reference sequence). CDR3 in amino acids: CASSRGQGAETQYF. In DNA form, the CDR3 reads TGTGCCAGCAGCCGGGGACAGGGGGCAGAGACCCAGTACTTC. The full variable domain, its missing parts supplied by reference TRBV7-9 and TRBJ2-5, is DTGVSQNPRHKITKRGQNVTFRCDPISEHNRLYWYRQTLGQGPEFLTYFQNEAQLEKSRLLSDRFSAERPKGSFSTLEIQRTEQGDSAMYLCASSRGQGAETQYFGPGTRLLVL.

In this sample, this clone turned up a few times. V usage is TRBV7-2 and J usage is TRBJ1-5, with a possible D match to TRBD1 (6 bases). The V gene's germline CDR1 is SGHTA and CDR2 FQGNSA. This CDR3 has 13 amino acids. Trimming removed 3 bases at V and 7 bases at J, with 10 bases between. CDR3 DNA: TGTGCCAGCAGCTTCAGGGGTTGGCAGCCCCAGCATTTT. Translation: CASSFRGWQPQHF.

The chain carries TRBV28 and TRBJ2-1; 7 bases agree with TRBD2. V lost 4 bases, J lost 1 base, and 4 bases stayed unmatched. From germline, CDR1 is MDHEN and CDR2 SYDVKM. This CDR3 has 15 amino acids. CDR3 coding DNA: TGTGCCAGCAGTTCCTCGGGAGGTTCCTACAATGAGCAGTTCTTC. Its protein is CASSSSGGSYNEQFF.

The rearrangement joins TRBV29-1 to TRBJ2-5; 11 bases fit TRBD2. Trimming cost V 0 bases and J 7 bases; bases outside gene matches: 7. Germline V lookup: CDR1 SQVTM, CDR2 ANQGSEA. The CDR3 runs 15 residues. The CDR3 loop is CSVEDQLAGGVTQYF. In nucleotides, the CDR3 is TGCAGCGTTGAAGATCAGCTAGCGGGAGGTGTGACCCAGTACTTC.

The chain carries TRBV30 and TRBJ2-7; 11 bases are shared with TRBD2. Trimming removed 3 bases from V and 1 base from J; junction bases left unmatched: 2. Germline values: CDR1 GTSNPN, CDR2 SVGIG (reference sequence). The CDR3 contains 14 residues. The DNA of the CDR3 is TGTGCCTGGAGACTAGCGGGAGCGTCCTACGAGCAGTACTTC. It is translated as CAWRLAGASYEQYF.

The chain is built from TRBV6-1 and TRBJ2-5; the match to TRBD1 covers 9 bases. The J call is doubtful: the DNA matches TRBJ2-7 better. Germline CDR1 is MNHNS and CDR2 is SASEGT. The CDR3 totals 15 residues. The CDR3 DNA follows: TGTGCGACCAAGTGGTCGGGACAGGGATCCTACGAGCAGTACTTC. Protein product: CATKWSGQGSYEQYF.